One and the same sample provided the 13 T cell receptor beta chains below, sequenced in a study of cytomegalovirus exposure and HLA in healthy donors. Use of 60 Vbeta and 13 Jbeta primers characterized the PCR. The table came from immunoSEQ multiplex PCR; TCRdb's copy has only in-frame clones and leaves some out. The sample holds fewer than 60,000 clones; 55% to 80% are singletons and the top ten take under 25%. The material sequenced was PBMCs. The receptors originated from a woman aged 50 to 65 in good health and CMV-seropositive.

The V gene is TRBV7-9, the J gene TRBJ2-5, with D possibly being TRBD2 (6 bases). The CDR3 has 15 amino acids. Trimming shortened V by 4 bases and J by 4 bases, and 16 bases separated the two germline ends. The germline gives CDR1 SEHNR, CDR2 FQNEAQ (reference sequence). The CDR3 region has the DNA TGTGCCAGCAGCTCCCCTAGCGTGGCTGGAGAGACCCAGTACTTC. It yields the protein CASSSPSVAGETQYF.

This chain links TRBV7-9 with TRBJ1-3; 7 nucleotides line up with TRBD1. With 4 bases clipped from V and 2 bases from J, the junction kept 5 bases outside the gene matches. This CDR3 has 15 amino acids. Germline V gene data show CDR1 as SEHNR and CDR2 as FQNEAQ (reference sequence). This chain's CDR3 is CASSSVGGPGNTIYF. DNA of the CDR3: TGTGCCAGCAGCTCCGTAGGGGGCCCTGGAAACACCATATATTTT.

This chain uses TRBV27 with TRBJ2-6; the D gene is possibly TRBD2 (6 bases). The CDR3 spans 15 residues. V was pared by 6 bases and J by 3 bases, with 12 bases between. The germline gives CDR1 MNHEY, CDR2 SMNVEV (reference sequence). CDR3 bases: TGTGCCAGCAGAGTGACTAGAGGTGGGGCCAACGTCCTGACTTTC. Translation gives CASRVTRGGANVLTF.

This clone came up a few times. As DNA, the CDR3 is TGTGCCAGCCACCCCAGGGAGACCCAGTACTTC. As protein: CASHPRETQYF. The chain uses TRBV27 and TRBJ2-5, with unresolved D. Germline V lookup: CDR1 MNHEY, CDR2 SMNVEV (reference sequence). The CDR3 runs to 11 residues. V was cut by 8 bases and J by 5 bases, with 9 bases left in between.

The chain has TRBV5-6 and TRBJ2-7; 9 bases align to TRBD1. Germline V gene lookup returns CDR1 SGHDT and CDR2 YYEEEE. The trim removed 4 bases at V and 3 bases at J, leaving 5 bases unmatched. The CDR3 covers 14 residues. This CDR3 is CASSAGQGNYEQYF. CDR3 nucleotide sequence: TGTGCCAGCAGCGCGGGACAGGGAAACTACGAGCAGTACTTC.

The genes are TRBV28 and TRBJ1-2; the match to TRBD1 covers 9 bases. This CDR3 is built from 17 residues. Looked up from germline, CDR1 is MDHEN and CDR2 is SYDVKM. V gave up 8 bases and J gave up 7 bases; unmatched junction bases: 20. The DNA of the CDR3 is TGTGCCAGCCAGTCTATCGGGACAGGGCGTCCCCTAGGTGGCTACACCTTC. Translating gives CASQSIGTGRPLGGYTF.

The chain uses TRBV18 and TRBJ2-1; TRBD1 matches 9 bases. CDR3 size: 16 residues. V trimming: 4 bases; J trimming: 1 base; junction bases outside the gene matches: 5. CDR1 and CDR2 (germline): KGHSH, LQKENI. CDR3 region: CASSQDRGRSYNEQFF. The DNA of the CDR3 is TGTGCCAGCTCACAGGACAGGGGAAGGTCCTACAATGAGCAGTTCTTC.

The CDR3 DNA reads TGTGCCAGCAGCTCCGCGGGGGGTCACTACAATGAGCAGTTCTTC. Amino acid sequence: CASSSAGGHYNEQFF. This chain links TRBV7-3 with TRBJ2-1; 8 bases agree with TRBD2. With V trimmed by 4 bases and J by 3 bases, 5 bases remained unmatched. Germline V lookup: CDR1 SGHTA, CDR2 FQGTGA. The CDR3 is made up of 15 amino acids.

The rearrangement links TRBV29-1 to TRBJ1-1; D possibly corresponds to TRBD1 (6 bases). The V and J ends lost 7 bases and 5 bases respectively, with 20 bases between them. Germline V gene lookup returns CDR1 SQVTM and CDR2 ANQGSEA. The CDR3 has 14 amino acids. Here the CDR3 DNA reads TGCAGCGCCGCAAGGACAGAGGTCGGGACTGAAGCTTTCTTT. Protein product: CSAARTEVGTEAFF.

Judged by abundance, this clone is medium-sized. The rearrangement links TRBV6-5 to TRBJ2-3; a weak D match, TRBD2 (5 bases). V was pared by 8 bases and J by 2 bases, with 14 bases between. The CDR3 has 14 amino acids. CDR1 and CDR2 (germline): MNHEY, SVGAGI. As DNA, the CDR3 is TGTGCCAGCCAAGCGGTCTTCTCCACAGATACGCAGTATTTT. Translating it yields CASQAVFSTDTQYF.

This clone appeared a few times. V gene TRBV28 combines with J gene TRBJ1-1; possibly TRBD1 for D (6 bases). Trimming took 6 bases from V and 1 from J, leaving 15 bases between them. Germline V CDR1 and CDR2: MDHEN, SYDVKM. The length of the CDR3 is 15 residues. This chain's CDR3 is CASSIPGHTNTEAFF. The CDR3 nucleotides are TGTGCCAGCAGCATACCGGGACATACGAACACTGAAGCTTTCTTT. Full variable domain (outside the CDR3, taken from reference TRBV28 and TRBJ1-1): DVKVTQSSRYLVKRTGEKVFLECVQDMDHENMFWYRQDPGLGLRLIYFSYDVKMKEKGDIPEGYSVSREKKERFSLILESASTNQTSMYLCASSIPGHTNTEAFFGQGTRLTVV.

This clone was seen only a few times. This chain links TRBV27 with TRBJ2-7, with 8 bases identical to TRBD2. Germline CDR1 is MNHEY and CDR2 is SMNVEV (reference sequence). V was pared by 5 bases and J by 6 bases, with 3 bases of the junction left unmatched. The CDR3 has 12 amino acids. The CDR3 coding sequence is TGTGCCAGCAGTCAGCGGGGGCGCGAGCAGTACTTC. The encoded protein is CASSQRGREQYF.

This chain's CDR3 is CASSLFGTANEKLFF. CDR3 nucleotide sequence: TGTGCCAGCAGTTTATTTGGGACAGCTAATGAAAAACTGTTTTTT. This chain links TRBV28 with TRBJ1-4; TRBD1 aligns across 7 bases. Germline V gives CDR1 MDHEN, CDR2 SYDVKM. The CDR3 is 15 amino acids. The junction had 2 bases not matched to a gene; V was cut back by 1 base and J by 3 bases.